This T cell receptor beta chain came from a study of early T cells in non-severe SARS-CoV-2 infection. Study-wide background: Chains from this unsorted whole-blood bulk RNA could not be paired. Study-wide results and limits: VDJdb matching favored anti-spike CD8 responses, missing private and CD4 specificities.

Individual cDNA molecules received unique molecular identifiers. TCRdb re-called the 5' RACE reads through MiXCR, storing one row per CDR3 protein. The data hold 75,000 to 80,000 distinct CDR3 sequences, with roughly 12% observed a single time. About this clonotype itself: The antigen remains unidentified.

Sequencing used whole blood, obtained at baseline. The sequence derives from an adult who was a healthcare worker with PCR-confirmed SARS-CoV-2 infection or an uninfected control (not recorded which).

DNA for the CDR3: TGTGCCAGCAGTTCCTTTTACAGCGGGACTGAAGCTTTCTTT. It translates to CASSSFYSGTEAFF. The gene calls are TRBV6-5 and TRBJ1-1; unclear D gene. Trimming pared 4 bases from V and 5 bases from J, leaving 14 bases between. The CDR3 has 14 residues. The V gene's germline CDR1 is MNHEY and CDR2 SVGAGI.